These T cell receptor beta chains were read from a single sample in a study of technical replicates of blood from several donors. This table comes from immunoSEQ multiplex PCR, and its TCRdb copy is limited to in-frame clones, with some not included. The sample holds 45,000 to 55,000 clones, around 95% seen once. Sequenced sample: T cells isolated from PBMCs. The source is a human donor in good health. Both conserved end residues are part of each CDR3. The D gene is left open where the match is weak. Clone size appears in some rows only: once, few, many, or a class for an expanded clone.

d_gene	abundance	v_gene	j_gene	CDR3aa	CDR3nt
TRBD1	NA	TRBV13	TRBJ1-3	CASSMNRDRVFGNTIYF	TGTGCCAGCAGCATGAACCGGGACAGGGTTTTCGGAAACACCATATATTTT
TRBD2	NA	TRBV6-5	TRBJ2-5	CASSQVGTSMETQYF	TGTGCCAGCAGCCAAGTTGGGACTAGCATGGAGACCCAGTACTTC
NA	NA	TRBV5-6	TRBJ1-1	CASSLAGRGRYTEAFF	TGTGCCAGCAGCTTGGCCGGTAGGGGCAGGTACACTGAAGCTTTCTTT
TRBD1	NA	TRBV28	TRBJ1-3	CASSLSGQIGNTIYF	TGTGCCAGCAGTTTATCGGGACAGATTGGAAACACCATATATTTT
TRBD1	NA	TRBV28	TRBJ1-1	CASSLGTGKAFF	TGTGCCAGCAGTTTAGGGACAGGGAAAGCTTTCTTT
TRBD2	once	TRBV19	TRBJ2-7	CASSTGRGGDYEQYF	TGTGCCAGTAGTACCGGCCGGGGGGGCGATTACGAGCAGTACTTC
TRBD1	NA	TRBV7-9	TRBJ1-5	CASSPGTGGSGGNQPQHF	TGTGCCAGCAGCCCCGGGACAGGGGGCTCTGGTGGCAATCAGCCCCAGCATTTT
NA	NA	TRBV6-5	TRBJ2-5	CASSGPLQETQYF	TGTGCCAGCAGTGGGCCTCTCCAAGAGACCCAGTACTTC
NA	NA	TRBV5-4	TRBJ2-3	CASSVPGAPDTQYF	TGTGCCAGCAGTGTCCCAGGGGCCCCAGATACGCAGTATTTT
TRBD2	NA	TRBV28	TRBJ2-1	CASSIVSGLFHEQFF	TGTGCCAGCAGTATCGTTAGCGGGCTATTCCATGAGCAGTTCTTC
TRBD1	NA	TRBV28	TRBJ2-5	CASSLQGASGETQYF	TGTGCCAGCAGTCTACAGGGGGCGTCGGGAGAGACCCAGTACTTC
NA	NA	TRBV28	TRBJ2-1	CASRSWSSYNEQFF	TGTGCCAGCAGATCCTGGAGCTCCTACAATGAGCAGTTCTTC
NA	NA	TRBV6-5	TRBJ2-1	CASSYNQNNEQFF	TGTGCCAGCAGTTACAACCAGAACAATGAGCAGTTCTTC
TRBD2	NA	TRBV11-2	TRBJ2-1	CASSLSGGTYNEQFF	TGTGCCAGCAGCTTGAGCGGGGGAACCTACAATGAGCAGTTCTTC
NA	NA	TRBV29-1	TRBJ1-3	CSVRRVAGNTIYF	TGCAGCGTTAGGAGGGTCGCTGGAAACACCATATATTTT
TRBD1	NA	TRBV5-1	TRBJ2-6	CASRPTRQGVSGANVLTF	TGCGCCAGCAGGCCAACCAGACAGGGAGTATCTGGGGCCAACGTCCTGACTTTC